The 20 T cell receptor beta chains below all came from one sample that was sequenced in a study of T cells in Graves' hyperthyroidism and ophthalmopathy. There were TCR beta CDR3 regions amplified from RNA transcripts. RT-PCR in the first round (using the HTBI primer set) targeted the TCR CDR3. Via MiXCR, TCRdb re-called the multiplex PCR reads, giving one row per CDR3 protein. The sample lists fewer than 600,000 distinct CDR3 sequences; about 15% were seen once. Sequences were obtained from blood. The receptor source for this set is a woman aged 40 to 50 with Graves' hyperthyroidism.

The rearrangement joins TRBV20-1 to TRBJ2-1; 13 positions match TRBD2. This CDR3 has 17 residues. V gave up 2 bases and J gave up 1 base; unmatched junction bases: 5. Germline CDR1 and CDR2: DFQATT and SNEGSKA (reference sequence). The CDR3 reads CSARRGTSGNSYNEQFF. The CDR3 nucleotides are TGCAGTGCTAGAAGGGGGACTAGCGGGAATTCCTACAATGAGCAGTTCTTC.

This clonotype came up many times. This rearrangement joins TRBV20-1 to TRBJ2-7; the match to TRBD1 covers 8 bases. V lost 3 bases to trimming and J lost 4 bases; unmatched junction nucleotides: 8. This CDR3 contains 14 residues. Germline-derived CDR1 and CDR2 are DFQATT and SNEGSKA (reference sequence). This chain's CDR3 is CSASGRGRTYEQYF. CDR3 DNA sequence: TGCAGTGCTAGTGGCAGGGGGCGAACATACGAGCAGTACTTC.

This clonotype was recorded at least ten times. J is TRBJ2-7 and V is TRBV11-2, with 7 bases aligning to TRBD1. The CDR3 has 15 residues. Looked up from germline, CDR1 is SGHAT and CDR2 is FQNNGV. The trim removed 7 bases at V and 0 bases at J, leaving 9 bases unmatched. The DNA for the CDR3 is TGTGCCAGCACGACTCCCGGGACAGCCTCCTACGAGCAGTACTTC. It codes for CASTTPGTASYEQYF.

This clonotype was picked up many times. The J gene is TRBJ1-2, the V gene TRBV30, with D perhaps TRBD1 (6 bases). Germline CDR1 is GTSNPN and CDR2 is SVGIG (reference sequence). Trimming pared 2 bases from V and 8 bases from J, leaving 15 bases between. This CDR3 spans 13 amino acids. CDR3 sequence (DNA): TGTGCCTGGAGTAACTCCGCAGGGGTAGGCTACACCTTC. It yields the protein CAWSNSAGVGYTF.

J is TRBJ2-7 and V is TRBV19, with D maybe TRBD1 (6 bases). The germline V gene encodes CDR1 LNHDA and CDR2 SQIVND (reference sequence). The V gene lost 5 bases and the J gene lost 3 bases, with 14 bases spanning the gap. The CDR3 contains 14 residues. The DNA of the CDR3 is TGTGCCAGTAGTTACCGGACAGCGTACTACGAGCAGTACTTC. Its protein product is CASSYRTAYYEQYF. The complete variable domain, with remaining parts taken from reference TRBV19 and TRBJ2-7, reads DGGITQSPKYLFRKEGQNVTLSCEQNLNHDAMYWYRQDPGQGLRLIYYSQIVNDFQKGDIAEGYSVSREKKESFPLTVTSAQKNPTAFYLCASSYRTAYYEQYFGPGTRLTVT.

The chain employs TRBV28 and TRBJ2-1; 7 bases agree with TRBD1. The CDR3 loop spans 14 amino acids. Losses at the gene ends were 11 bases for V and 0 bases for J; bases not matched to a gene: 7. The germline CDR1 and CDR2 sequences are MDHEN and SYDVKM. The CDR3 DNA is TGTGCCTCAAAGGGACAGAGCTCCTACAATGAGCAGTTCTTC. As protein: CASKGQSSYNEQFF.

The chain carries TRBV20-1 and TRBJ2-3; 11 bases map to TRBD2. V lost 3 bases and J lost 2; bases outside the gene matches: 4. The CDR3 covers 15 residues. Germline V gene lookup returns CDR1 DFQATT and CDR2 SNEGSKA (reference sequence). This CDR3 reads CSASRLAGTTDTQYF. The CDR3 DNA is TGCAGTGCTAGCAGACTAGCGGGGACCACAGATACGCAGTATTTT.

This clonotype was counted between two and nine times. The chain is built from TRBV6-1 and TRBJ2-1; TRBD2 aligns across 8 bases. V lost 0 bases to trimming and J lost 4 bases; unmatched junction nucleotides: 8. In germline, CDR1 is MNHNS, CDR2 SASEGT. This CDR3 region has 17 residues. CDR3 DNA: TGTGCCAGCAGTGAAGCCCCAGCGGGAGTTTCTTACAATGAGCAGTTCTTC. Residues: CASSEAPAGVSYNEQFF.

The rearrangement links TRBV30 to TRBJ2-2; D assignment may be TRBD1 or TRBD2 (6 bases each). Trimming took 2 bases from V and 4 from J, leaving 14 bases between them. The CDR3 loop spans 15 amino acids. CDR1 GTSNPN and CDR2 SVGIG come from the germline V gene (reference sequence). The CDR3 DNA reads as TGTGCCTGGAGTCACGGGGGCGCCTCCACCGGGGAGCTGTTTTTT. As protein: CAWSHGGASTGELFF.

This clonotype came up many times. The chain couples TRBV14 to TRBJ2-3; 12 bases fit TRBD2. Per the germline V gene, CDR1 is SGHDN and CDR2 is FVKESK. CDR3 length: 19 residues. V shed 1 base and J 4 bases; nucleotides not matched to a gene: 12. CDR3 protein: CASSQGKGLAGRKADTQYF. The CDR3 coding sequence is TGTGCCAGCAGCCAAGGGAAGGGACTAGCGGGCCGTAAAGCAGATACGCAGTATTTT.

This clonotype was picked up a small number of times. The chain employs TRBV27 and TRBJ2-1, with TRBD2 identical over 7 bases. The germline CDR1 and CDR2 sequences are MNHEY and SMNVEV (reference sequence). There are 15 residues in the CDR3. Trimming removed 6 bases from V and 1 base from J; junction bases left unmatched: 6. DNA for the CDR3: TGTGCCAGCAGGCGCGGGAGTGGGTCCTACAATGAGCAGTTCTTC. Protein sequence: CASRRGSGSYNEQFF.

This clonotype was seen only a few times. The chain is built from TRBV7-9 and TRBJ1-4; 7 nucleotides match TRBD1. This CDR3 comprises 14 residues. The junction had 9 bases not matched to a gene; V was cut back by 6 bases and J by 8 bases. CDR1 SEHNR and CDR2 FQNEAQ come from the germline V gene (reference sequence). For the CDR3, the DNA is TGTGCCAGCAGTTTCGACAGGGTTAGCGAAAAACTGTTTTTT. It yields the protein CASSFDRVSEKLFF.

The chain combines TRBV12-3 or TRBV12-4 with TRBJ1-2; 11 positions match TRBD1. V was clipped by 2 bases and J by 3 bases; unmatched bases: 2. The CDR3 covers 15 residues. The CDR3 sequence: CASSLTGQGDYGYTF. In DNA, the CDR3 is TGTGCCAGCAGTTTAACGGGACAGGGGGACTATGGCTACACCTTC.

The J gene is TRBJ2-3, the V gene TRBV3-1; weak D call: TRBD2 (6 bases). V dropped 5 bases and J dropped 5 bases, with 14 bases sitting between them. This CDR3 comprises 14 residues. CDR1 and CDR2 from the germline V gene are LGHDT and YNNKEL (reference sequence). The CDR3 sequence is CASSLGGVRDTQYF. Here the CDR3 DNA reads TGTGCCAGCAGCTTAGGCGGGGTTAGAGATACGCAGTATTTT.

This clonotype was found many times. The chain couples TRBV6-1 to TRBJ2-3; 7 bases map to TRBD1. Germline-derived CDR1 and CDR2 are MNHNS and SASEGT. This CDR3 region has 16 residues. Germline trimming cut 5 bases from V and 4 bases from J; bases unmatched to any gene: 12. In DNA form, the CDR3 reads TGTGCCAGCAGTAGAGAGGGGACAGTGGGTCCAGATACGCAGTATTTT. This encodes CASSREGTVGPDTQYF.

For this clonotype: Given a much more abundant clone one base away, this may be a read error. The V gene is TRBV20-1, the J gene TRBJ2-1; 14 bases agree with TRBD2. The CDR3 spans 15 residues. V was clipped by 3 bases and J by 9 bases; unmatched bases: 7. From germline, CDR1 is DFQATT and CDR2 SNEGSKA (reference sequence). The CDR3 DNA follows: TGCAGTGCTAGGGGGACTAGCGGGAGTCTCAGTGAGCAGTTCTTC. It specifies CSARGTSGSLSEQFF.

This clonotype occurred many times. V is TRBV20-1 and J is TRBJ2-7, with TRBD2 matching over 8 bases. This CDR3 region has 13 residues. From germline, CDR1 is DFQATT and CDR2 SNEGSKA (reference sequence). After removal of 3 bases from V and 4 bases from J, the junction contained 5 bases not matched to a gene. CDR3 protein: CSARASGSYEQYF. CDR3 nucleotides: TGCAGTGCTAGGGCTAGCGGGTCTTACGAGCAGTACTTC.

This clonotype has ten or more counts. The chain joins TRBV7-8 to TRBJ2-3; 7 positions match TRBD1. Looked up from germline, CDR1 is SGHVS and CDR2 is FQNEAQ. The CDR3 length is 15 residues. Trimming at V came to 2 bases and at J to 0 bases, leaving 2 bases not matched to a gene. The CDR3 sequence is CASSLKQGSTDTQYF. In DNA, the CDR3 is TGTGCCAGCAGCTTAAAACAGGGGAGCACAGATACGCAGTATTTT.

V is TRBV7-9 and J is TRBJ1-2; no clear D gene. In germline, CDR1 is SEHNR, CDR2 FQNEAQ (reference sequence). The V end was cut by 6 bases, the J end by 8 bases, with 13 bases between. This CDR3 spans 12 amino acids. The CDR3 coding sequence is TGTGCCAGCAGTCGGAGGGTTCGCGGCTACACCTTC. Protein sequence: CASSRRVRGYTF.

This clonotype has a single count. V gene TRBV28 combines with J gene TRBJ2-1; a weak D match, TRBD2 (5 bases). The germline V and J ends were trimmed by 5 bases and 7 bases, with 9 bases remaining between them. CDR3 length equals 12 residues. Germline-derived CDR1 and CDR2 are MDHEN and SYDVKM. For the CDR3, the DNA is TGTGCCAGCAGTGGGAGTGGGAATGAGCAGTTCTTC. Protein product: CASSGSGNEQFF.